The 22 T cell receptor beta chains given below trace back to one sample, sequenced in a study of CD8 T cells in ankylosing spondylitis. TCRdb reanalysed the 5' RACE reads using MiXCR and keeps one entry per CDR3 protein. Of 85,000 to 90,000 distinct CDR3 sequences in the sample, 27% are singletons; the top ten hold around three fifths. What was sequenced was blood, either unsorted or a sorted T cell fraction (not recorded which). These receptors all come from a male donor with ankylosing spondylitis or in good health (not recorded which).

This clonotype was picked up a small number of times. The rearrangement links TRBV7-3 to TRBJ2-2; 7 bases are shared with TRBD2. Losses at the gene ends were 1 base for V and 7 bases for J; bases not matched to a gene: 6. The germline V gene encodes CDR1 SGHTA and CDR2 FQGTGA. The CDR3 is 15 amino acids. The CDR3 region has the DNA TGTGCCAGCAGCTTAAGGGGAGGGGCGCACGGGGAGCTGTTTTTT. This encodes CASSLRGGAHGELFF.

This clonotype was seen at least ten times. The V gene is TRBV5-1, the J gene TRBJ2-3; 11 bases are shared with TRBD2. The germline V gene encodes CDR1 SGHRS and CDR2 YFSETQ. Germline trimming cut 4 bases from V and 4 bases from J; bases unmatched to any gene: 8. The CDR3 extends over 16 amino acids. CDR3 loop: CASSPLGTSGPDTQYF. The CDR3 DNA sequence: TGCGCCAGCAGCCCTTTGGGGACTAGCGGCCCAGATACGCAGTATTTT.

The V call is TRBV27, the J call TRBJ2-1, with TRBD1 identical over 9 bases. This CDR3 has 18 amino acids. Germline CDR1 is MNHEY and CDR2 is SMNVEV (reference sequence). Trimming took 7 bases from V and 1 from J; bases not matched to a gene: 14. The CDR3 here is CASTPGTGRVGSYNEQFF. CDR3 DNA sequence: TGTGCCAGCACCCCAGGGACAGGGAGGGTTGGGTCCTACAATGAGCAGTTCTTC.

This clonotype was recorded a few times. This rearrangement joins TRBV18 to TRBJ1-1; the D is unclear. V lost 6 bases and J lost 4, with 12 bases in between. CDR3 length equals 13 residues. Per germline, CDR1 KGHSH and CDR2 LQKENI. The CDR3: CASSSGLGTEAFF. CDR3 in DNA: TGTGCCAGCTCCTCCGGATTGGGCACTGAAGCTTTCTTT.

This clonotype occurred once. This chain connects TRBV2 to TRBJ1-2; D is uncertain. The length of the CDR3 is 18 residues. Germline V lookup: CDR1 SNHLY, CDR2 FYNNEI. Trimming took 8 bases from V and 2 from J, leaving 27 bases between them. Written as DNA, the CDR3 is TGTGCCAGCTGTTTAGCACTTGCCTCCTTCGCGGGGAACTATGGCTACACCTTC. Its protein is CASCLALASFAGNYGYTF. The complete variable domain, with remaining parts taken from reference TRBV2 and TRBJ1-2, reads EPEVTQTPSHQVTQMGQEVILRCVPISNHLYFYWYRQILGQKVEFLVSFYNNEISEKSEIFDDQFSVERPDGSNFTLKIRSTKLEDSAMYFCASCLALASFAGNYGYTFGSGTRLTVV.

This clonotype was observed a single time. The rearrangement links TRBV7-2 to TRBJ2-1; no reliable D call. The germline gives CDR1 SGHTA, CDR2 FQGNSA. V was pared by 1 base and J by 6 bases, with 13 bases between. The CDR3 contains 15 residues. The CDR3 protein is CASSLENRVVNEQFF. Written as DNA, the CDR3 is TGTGCCAGCAGCTTAGAGAATAGGGTCGTCAATGAGCAGTTCTTC.

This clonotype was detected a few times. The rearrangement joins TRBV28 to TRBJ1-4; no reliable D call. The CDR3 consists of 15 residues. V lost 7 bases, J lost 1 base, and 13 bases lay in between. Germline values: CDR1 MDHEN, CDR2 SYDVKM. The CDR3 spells CASNPISETNEKLFF. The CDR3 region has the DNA TGTGCCAGCAACCCCATTTCAGAAACTAATGAAAAACTGTTTTTT.

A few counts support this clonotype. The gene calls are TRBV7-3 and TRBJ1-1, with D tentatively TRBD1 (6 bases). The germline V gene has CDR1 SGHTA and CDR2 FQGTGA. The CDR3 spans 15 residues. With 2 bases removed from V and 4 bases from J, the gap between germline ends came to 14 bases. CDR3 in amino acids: CASSLYGGASTEAFF. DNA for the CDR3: TGTGCCAGCAGCTTATATGGGGGCGCGAGCACTGAAGCTTTCTTT. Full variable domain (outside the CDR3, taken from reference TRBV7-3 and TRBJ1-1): GAGVSQTPSNKVTEKGKYVELRCDPISGHTALYWYRQSLGQGPEFLIYFQGTGAADDSGLPNDRFFAVRPEGSVSTLKIQRTERGDSAVYLCASSLYGGASTEAFFGQGTRLTVV.

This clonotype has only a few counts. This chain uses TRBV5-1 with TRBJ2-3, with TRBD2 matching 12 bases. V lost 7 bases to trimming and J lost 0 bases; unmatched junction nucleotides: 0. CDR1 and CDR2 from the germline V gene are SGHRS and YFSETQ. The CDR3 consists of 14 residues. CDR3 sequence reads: CASGTSGSTDTQYF. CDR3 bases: TGCGCCAGCGGGACTAGCGGGAGCACAGATACGCAGTATTTT. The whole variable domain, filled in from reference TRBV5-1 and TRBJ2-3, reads KAGVTQTPRYLIKTRGQQVTLSCSPISGHRSVSWYQQTPGQGLQFLFEYFSETQRNKGNFPGRFSGRQFSNSRSEMNVSTLELGDSALYLCASGTSGSTDTQYFGPGTRLTVL.

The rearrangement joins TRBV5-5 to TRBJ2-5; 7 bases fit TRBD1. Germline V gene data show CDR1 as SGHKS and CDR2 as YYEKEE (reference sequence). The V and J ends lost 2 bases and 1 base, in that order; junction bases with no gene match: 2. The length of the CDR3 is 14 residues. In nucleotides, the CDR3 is TGTGCCAGCAGCTTCTGGACAGGCCAAGAGACCCAGTACTTC. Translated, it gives CASSFWTGQETQYF.

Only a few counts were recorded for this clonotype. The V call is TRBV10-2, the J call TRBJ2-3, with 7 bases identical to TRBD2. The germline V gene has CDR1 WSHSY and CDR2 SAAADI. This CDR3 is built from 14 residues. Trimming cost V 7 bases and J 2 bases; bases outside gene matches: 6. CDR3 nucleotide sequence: TGCGCCAGCAAATTGCTAGCGGTCACAGATACGCAGTATTTT. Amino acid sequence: CASKLLAVTDTQYF.

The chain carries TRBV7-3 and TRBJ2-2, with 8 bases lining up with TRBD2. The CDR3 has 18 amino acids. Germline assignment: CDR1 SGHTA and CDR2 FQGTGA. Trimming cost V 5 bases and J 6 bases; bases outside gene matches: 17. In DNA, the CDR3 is TGTGCCAGCAGCCTATACCCCTCCGGGACTAGAAGTGCCGGGGAGCTGTTTTTT. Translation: CASSLYPSGTRSAGELFF.

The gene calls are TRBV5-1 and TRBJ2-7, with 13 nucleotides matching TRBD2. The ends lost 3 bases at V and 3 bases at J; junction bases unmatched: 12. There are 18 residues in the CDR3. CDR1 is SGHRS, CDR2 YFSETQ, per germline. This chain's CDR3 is CASSSTSGRAGDIYEQYF. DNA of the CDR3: TGCGCCAGCAGCTCCACTAGCGGGAGGGCGGGTGACATCTACGAGCAGTACTTC.

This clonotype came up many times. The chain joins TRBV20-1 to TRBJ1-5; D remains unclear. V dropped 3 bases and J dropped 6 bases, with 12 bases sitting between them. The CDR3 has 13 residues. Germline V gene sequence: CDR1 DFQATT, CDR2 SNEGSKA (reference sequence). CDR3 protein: CSARDVPGQPQHF. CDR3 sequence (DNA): TGCAGTGCTAGGGACGTCCCGGGTCAGCCCCAGCATTTT.

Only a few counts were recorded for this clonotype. In DNA, the CDR3 is TGCGCCAGCAGCTTGTCGTTGCCCCAGAATGAGCAGTTCTTC. Encoded protein: CASSLSLPQNEQFF. The chain recombines TRBV5-1 with TRBJ2-1; D gene uncertain. Trimming stripped 1 base from V and 7 bases from J, with 12 bases between. Looked up from germline, CDR1 is SGHRS and CDR2 is YFSETQ. There are 14 residues in the CDR3.

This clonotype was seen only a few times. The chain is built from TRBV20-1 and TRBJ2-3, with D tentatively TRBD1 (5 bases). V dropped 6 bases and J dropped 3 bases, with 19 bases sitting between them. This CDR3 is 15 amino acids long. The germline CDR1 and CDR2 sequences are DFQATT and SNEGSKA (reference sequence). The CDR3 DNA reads TGCAGTGCCAGCGCTAGACAGATCGGGACAGATACGCAGTATTTT. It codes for CSASARQIGTDTQYF.

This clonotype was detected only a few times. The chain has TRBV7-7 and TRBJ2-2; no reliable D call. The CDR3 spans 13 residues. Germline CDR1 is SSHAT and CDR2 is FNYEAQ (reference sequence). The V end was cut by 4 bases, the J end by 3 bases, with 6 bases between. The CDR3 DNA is TGTGCCAGCAGCTCAGACGACACCGGGGAGCTGTTTTTT. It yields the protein CASSSDDTGELFF.

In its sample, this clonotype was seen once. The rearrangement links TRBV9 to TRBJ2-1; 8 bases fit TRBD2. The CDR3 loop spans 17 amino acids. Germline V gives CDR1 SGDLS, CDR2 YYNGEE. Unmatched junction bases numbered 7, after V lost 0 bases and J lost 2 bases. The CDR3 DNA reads TGTGCCAGCAGCGTAGCTGGTAGCGGGGACGCCTACAATGAGCAGTTCTTC. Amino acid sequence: CASSVAGSGDAYNEQFF.

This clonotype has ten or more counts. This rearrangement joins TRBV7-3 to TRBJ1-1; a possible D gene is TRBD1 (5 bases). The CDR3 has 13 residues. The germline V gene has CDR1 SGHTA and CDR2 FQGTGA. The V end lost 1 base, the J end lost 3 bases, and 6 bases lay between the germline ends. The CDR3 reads CASSLMGDTEAFF. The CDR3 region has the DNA TGTGCCAGCAGCTTAATGGGGGACACTGAAGCTTTCTTT.

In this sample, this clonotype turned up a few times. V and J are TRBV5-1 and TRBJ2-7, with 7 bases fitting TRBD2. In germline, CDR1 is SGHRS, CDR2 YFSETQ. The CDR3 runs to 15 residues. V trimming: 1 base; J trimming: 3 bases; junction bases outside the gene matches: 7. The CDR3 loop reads CASSLTAGDGYEQYF. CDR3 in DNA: TGCGCCAGCAGCTTGACGGCGGGGGACGGCTACGAGCAGTACTTC.

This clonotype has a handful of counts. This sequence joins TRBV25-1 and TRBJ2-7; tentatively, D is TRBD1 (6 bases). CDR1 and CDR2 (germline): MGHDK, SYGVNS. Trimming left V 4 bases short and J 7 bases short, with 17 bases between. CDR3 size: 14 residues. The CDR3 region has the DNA TGTGCCAGCAGTGGAAACAGGGTAGATCGGGAGCAGTACTTC. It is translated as CASSGNRVDREQYF.

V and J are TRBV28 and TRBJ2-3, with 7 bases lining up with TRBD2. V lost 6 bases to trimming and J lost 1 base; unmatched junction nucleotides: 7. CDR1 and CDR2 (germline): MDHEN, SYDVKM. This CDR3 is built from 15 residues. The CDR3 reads CASRTLGGGTDTQYF. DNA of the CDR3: TGTGCCAGCAGGACTCTGGGGGGGGGCACAGATACGCAGTATTTT.